What follows is one TCR beta chain and its context. What it binds is unknown. Primers: 60 Vbeta forward and 13 Jbeta reverse. Profiled with immunoSEQ multiplex PCR; TCRdb holds only in-frame clones, not every one. Found here are around 140,000 clones, over 60% of them singletons; the top ten hold 0.75% to 0.95%. The data are from a study of cytomegalovirus exposure and HLA in healthy donors. Study-level points and caveats: It emerged from a later analysis that several of the most significant clusters appeared to be linked to common viral pathogens.

The ends were cut back, 4 bases at V and 7 bases at J, with 23 bases in the middle. The CDR3 runs 16 residues. Looked up from germline, CDR1 is MNHEY and CDR2 is SVGAGI. Sequenced input: PBMCs. This TCR was recovered from an older woman in good health and CMV-seronegative. The chain uses TRBV6-5 and TRBJ2-7; D perhaps matches TRBD1 (6 bases). CDR3 in DNA: TGTGCCAGCAGTTCCCCCGGACAGACCCTTGGCTTGGAGCAGTACTTC. Encoded protein: CASSSPGQTLGLEQYF.